The 18 T cell receptor beta chains below all came from one sample that was sequenced in a study of cytotoxic CD8 clonotypes in ibrutinib-treated CLL. Sequencing used immunoSEQ multiplex PCR; TCRdb keeps in-frame clones, though not all of them. The sample records roughly 150,000 clones, around 80% being singletons. The sequenced sample was PBMCs, obtained after 24 months of ibrutinib treatment. These receptors were obtained from a human donor with chronic lymphocytic leukemia.

This rearrangement joins TRBV4-3 to TRBJ2-1; no clear D. Germline V lookup: CDR1 LGHNA, CDR2 YSLEER. The CDR3 totals 16 residues. Trimming stripped 3 bases from V and 2 bases from J, with 14 bases between. CDR3 in amino acids: CASSQDPRSAYNEQFF. CDR3 nucleotide sequence: TGCGCCAGCAGCCAGGATCCTAGGAGCGCCTACAATGAGCAGTTCTTC.

The CDR3 sequence is CASSSGQNHNVLTF. The CDR3 DNA reads as TGTGCCAGCAGCTCCGGACAGAACCACAACGTCCTGACTTTC. The chain has TRBV5-8 and TRBJ2-6; D perhaps matches TRBD1 (6 bases). Trimming shortened V by 3 bases and J by 9 bases, and 13 bases separated the two germline ends. Germline values: CDR1 SGHTS, CDR2 YDEGEE. CDR3 length equals 14 residues.

V and J are TRBV14 and TRBJ2-3; D not certain. Deletions cut 0 bases from V and 5 bases from J, with 18 bases between. Germline CDR1 SGHDN, CDR2 FVKESK. This CDR3 contains 17 residues. CDR3 residues: CASSQDQGAWRGDTQYF. In DNA, the CDR3 is TGTGCCAGCAGCCAAGACCAAGGAGCGTGGAGAGGAGATACGCAGTATTTT.

This clone came up a few times. The rearrangement joins TRBV6-1 to TRBJ2-7, with a weak D call TRBD1 (5 bases). V was clipped by 2 bases and J by 5 bases, with 13 bases between them. This CDR3 is built from 14 residues. Per the germline V gene, CDR1 is MNHNS and CDR2 is SASEGT. The CDR3 sequence is CASSERGQGDEQYF. The CDR3 DNA reads as TGTGCCAGCAGTGAAAGGGGTCAGGGCGACGAGCAGTACTTC.

This chain uses TRBV28 with TRBJ2-7, with TRBD1 identical over 7 bases. This CDR3 is built from 15 residues. The trim removed 4 bases at V and 5 bases at J, leaving 11 bases unmatched. Looked up from germline, CDR1 is MDHEN and CDR2 is SYDVKM. CDR3 sequence: CASSSRQTGFNEQYF. CDR3 nucleotides: TGTGCCAGCAGTTCCCGCCAGACAGGGTTCAACGAGCAGTACTTC.

The chain combines TRBV6-5 with TRBJ2-3, with D tentatively TRBD1 (5 bases). V was shortened by 2 bases and J by 4 bases, with 10 bases between the two germline ends. This CDR3 region has 14 residues. CDR1 and CDR2 from the germline V gene are MNHEY and SVGAGI. CDR3 nucleotides: TGTGCCAGCAGTTACGGGGCAAGGGCAGATACGCAGTATTTT. Its translation is CASSYGARADTQYF.

This rearrangement joins TRBV14 to TRBJ2-3, with 9 bases matching TRBD2. Germline CDR1 reads SGHDN; CDR2 reads FVKESK. With 0 bases clipped from V and 2 bases from J, the junction kept 21 bases outside the gene matches. The CDR3 spans 22 residues. The CDR3 nucleotides read TGTGCCAGCAGCCAAGATGGGCTGACTAGCGGCCCCCTGGGGGCACACACAGATACGCAGTATTTT. As protein: CASSQDGLTSGPLGAHTDTQYF.

CDR3 bases: TGTGCCAGTAATCCGGGACTAAACACCGGGGAGCTGTTTTTT. It yields the protein CASNPGLNTGELFF. The chain links TRBV19 to TRBJ2-2; 7 bases map to TRBD2. Germline CDR1 is LNHDA and CDR2 is SQIVND (reference sequence). The CDR3 runs to 14 residues. The V and J ends lost 7 bases and 2 bases, in that order; junction bases with no gene match: 4.

The genes are TRBV5-1 and TRBJ2-3, with D perhaps matching TRBD2 (6 bases). V was pared by 2 bases and J by 0 bases, with 16 bases between. The CDR3 extends over 17 amino acids. CDR1 is SGHRS and CDR2 is YFSETQ in the germline V gene. This CDR3 is CASSLGRESISTDTQYF. The CDR3, as DNA: TGCGCCAGCAGCTTAGGGCGGGAATCAATTAGCACAGATACGCAGTATTTT.

The V gene is TRBV4-2, the J gene TRBJ2-1; maybe TRBD2 (6 bases). Trimming left V 4 bases short and J 0 bases short, with 13 bases between. This CDR3 has 16 amino acids. CDR1 and CDR2 (germline): LGHNA, YNFKEQ. This CDR3 is CASSLGGRGSYNEQFF. CDR3 sequence (DNA): TGTGCCAGCAGCCTCGGAGGGCGGGGCTCCTACAATGAGCAGTTCTTC.

This chain joins TRBV9 and TRBJ2-1, with no clear D. The V end was cut by 0 bases, the J end by 5 bases, with 12 bases between. The CDR3 has 15 amino acids. Germline V gives CDR1 SGDLS, CDR2 YYNGEE. The CDR3 sequence is CASSVAHDPDNEQFF. The CDR3 nucleotides read TGTGCCAGCAGCGTAGCTCATGACCCCGACAATGAGCAGTTCTTC.

This rearrangement joins TRBV19 to TRBJ1-5; 8 bases match TRBD1. This CDR3 has 14 residues. The V gene end was trimmed by 9 bases and the J gene end by 3 bases; junction bases not matched to a gene: 7. Germline V gene lookup returns CDR1 LNHDA and CDR2 SQIVND (reference sequence). The CDR3 nucleotides are TGTGCCAGCGTCAGGACAGGGTCCAATCAGCCCCAGCATTTT. It yields the protein CASVRTGSNQPQHF.

This chain connects TRBV2 to TRBJ2-1; TRBD2 aligns across 10 bases. V dropped 0 bases and J dropped 6; count of bases not matched to a gene: 11. This CDR3 spans 18 amino acids. Looked up from germline, CDR1 is SNHLY and CDR2 is FYNNEI. The CDR3: CASSEAAVAGGRFNEQFF. Written as DNA, the CDR3 is TGTGCCAGCAGTGAAGCGGCAGTAGCGGGGGGCAGGTTCAATGAGCAGTTCTTC.

The chain recombines TRBV5-6 with TRBJ1-1; 7 bases are shared with TRBD1. Germline V gene sequence: CDR1 SGHDT, CDR2 YYEEEE. With V trimmed by 5 bases and J by 11 bases, 15 bases remained unmatched. The CDR3 totals 14 residues. The CDR3 region is CASSLRPGTRGAFF. CDR3 bases: TGTGCCAGCAGTTTGCGGCCCGGGACCAGGGGGGCTTTCTTT.

This clone appeared a few times. V is TRBV6-1 and J is TRBJ1-2; 9 bases line up with TRBD1. The CDR3 runs 13 residues. Trimming removed 6 bases from V and 6 bases from J; junction bases left unmatched: 5. Germline V gives CDR1 MNHNS, CDR2 SASEGT. The CDR3 loop reads CASRQQGAHGYTF. CDR3 DNA sequence: TGTGCCAGCAGGCAACAGGGGGCTCATGGCTACACCTTC.

A single count supports this clone. V gene TRBV6-5 combines with J gene TRBJ1-4, with D maybe TRBD1 (5 bases). V lost 7 bases and J lost 5, with 11 bases in between. The germline V gene has CDR1 MNHEY and CDR2 SVGAGI. The CDR3 is 13 residues long. CDR3 bases: TGTGCCAGCACCGGTGGGGGAAATGAAAAACTGTTTTTT. Encoded protein: CASTGGGNEKLFF.

This clone was counted a single time. The J gene is TRBJ1-5, the V gene TRBV6-6; TRBD1 might be the D (5 bases). V was cut by 4 bases and J by 0 bases, with 10 bases left in between. CDR1 MNHNY and CDR2 SVGAGI come from the germline V gene (reference sequence). The CDR3 runs 15 residues. Here the CDR3 reads CASSFDGTSNQPQHF. CDR3 coding DNA: TGTGCCAGCAGTTTCGATGGGACTAGCAATCAGCCCCAGCATTTT.

This sequence joins TRBV10-1 and TRBJ1-1; possible D gene TRBD1, 5 bases. V lost 9 bases and J lost 7, with 18 bases in between. The germline V gene encodes CDR1 WNHNN and CDR2 SYGVQD (reference sequence). The CDR3 runs 13 residues. CDR3 bases: TGCGCCAGGGATACAGGATTCCTCCATGAAGCTTTCTTT. It specifies CARDTGFLHEAFF.